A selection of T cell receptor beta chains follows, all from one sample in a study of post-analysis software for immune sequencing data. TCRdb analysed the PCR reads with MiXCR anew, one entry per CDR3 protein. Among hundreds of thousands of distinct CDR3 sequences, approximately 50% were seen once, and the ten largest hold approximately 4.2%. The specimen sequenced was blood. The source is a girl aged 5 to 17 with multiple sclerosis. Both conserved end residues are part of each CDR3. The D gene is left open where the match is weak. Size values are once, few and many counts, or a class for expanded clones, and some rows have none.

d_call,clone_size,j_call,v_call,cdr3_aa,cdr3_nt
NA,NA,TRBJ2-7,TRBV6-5,CASSYSEDEQYF,TGTGCCAGCAGTTACTCCGAGGACGAGCAGTACTTC
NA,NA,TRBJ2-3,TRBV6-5,CASSYLGASTDTQYF,TGTGCCAGCAGTTACTTGGGAGCTAGCACAGATACGCAGTATTTT
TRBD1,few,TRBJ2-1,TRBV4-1,CASSHGIRDRGHSEQFF,TGCGCCAGCAGCCACGGTATCCGGGACAGGGGGCATAGTGAGCAGTTCTTC
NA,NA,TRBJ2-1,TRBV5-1,CASSLGGLPYNEQFF,TGCGCCAGCAGCTTGGGTGGGTTACCCTACAATGAGCAGTTCTTC
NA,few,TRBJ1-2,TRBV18,CASSPGRGLDGYTF,TGTGCCAGCTCACCAGGGAGGGGTCTGGATGGCTACACCTTC
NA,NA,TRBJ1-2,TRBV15,CATSRGQNYGYTF,TGTGCCACCAGCAGAGGCCAAAACTATGGCTACACCTTC
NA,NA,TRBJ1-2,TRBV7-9,CASSLDLGLGYTF,TGTGCCAGCAGCTTAGACTTGGGTCTTGGCTACACCTTC
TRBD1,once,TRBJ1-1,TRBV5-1,CASSSGGQGLILGTEAFF,TGCGCCAGCAGCTCGGGGGGACAGGGACTCATATTGGGAACTGAAGCTTTCTTT
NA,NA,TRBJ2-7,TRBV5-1,CASSLEGSFTYEQYF,TGCGCCAGCAGCTTGGAGGGGTCTTTCACCTACGAGCAGTACTTC
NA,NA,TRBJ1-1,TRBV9,CASSPEPGKYAEAFF,TGTGCCAGCAGCCCCGAACCGGGGAAGTACGCTGAAGCTTTCTTT